This TCR beta chain derives from a study of cytomegalovirus exposure and HLA in healthy donors. Study in general: Prior work identified some 120 million unique TCR beta sequences in approximately 180 million T cells.

At sampling all donors were nominally healthy, likely with unrecorded immune exposures. With regard to this clone: Its antigen is undetermined.

This PCR relied on a set of 60 Vbeta primers and 13 Jbeta primers. TCRdb's copy holds only in-frame clones and misses some; the assay was immunoSEQ multiplex PCR. The profile shows 85,000 to 100,000 clones, over 70% of them singletons. Findings and caveats of the study: Researchers catalogued about 160 TCR beta chains as cytomegalovirus-associated.

This CDR3 has 15 residues. Trimming shortened V by 2 bases and J by 0 bases, and 9 bases separated the two germline ends. Germline lookup yields CDR1 MGHRA and CDR2 YSYEKL. J is TRBJ2-3 and V is TRBV4-1, with a possible D match to TRBD1 (5 bases). The receptor comes from a woman in her 40s in good health and CMV-seronegative. The sequenced material came from PBMCs. CDR3 in amino acids: CASSQQGTSTDTQYF. CDR3 bases: TGCGCCAGCAGCCAACAGGGAACTAGCACAGATACGCAGTATTTT.